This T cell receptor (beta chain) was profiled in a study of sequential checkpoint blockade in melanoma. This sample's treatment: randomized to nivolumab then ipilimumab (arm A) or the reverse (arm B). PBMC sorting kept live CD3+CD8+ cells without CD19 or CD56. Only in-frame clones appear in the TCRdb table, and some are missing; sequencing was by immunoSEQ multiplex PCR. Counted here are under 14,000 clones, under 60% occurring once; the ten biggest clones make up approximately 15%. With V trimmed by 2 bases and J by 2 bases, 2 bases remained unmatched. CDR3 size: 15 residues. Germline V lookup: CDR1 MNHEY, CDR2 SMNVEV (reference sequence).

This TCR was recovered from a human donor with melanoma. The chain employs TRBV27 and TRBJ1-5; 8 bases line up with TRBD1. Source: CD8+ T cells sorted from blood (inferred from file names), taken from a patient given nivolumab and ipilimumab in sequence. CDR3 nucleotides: TGTGCCAGCAGTTTACAGGGGGCGGGCAATCAGCCCCAGCATTTT. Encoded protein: CASSLQGAGNQPQHF.